The 16 T cell receptor beta chains given below trace back to one sample, sequenced in a study of blood T cell repertoires in COVID-19. The repertoire was sequenced with immunoSEQ multiplex PCR; TCRdb's copy has only in-frame clones and lacks some. The sample includes 250,000 to 350,000 clones, around 87% seen only once; the top ten take around 8%. Sequencing used peripheral blood. These receptors originate from a woman aged 50 to 60 who had recovered from COVID-19.

This clone was seen a few times. This chain connects TRBV10-3 to TRBJ2-1; D is unresolved. CDR3 length equals 12 residues. Germline-derived CDR1 and CDR2 are ENHRY and SYGVKD. Trimming took 10 bases from V and 8 from J, leaving 15 bases between them. This CDR3 is CATTAATDEQFF. The CDR3 DNA sequence: TGTGCCACCACTGCGGCGACCGATGAGCAGTTCTTC.

In its sample, this clone was seen once. The chain combines TRBV29-1 with TRBJ1-1; TRBD1 aligns across 10 bases. The CDR3 contains 15 residues. The trim removed 7 bases at V and 1 base at J, leaving 9 bases unmatched. Per the germline V gene, CDR1 is SQVTM and CDR2 is ANQGSEA. CDR3 sequence (DNA): TGCAGCGGAAGAGACAGGGGGCGCGGGAACACTGAAGCTTTCTTT. Translated, it gives CSGRDRGRGNTEAFF.

The CDR3 region is CAWRIGQLSTDTQYF. In nucleotides, the CDR3 is TGTGCCTGGAGGATCGGACAGCTAAGCACAGATACGCAGTATTTT. The genes are TRBV30 and TRBJ2-3, with D possibly TRBD1 on 6 matching bases. CDR3 length: 15 residues. Per germline, CDR1 GTSNPN and CDR2 SVGIG (reference sequence). Trimming took off 3 bases at V and 0 bases at J, with 13 bases between the two ends.

The rearrangement joins TRBV7-2 to TRBJ2-3; 15 positions match TRBD2. Losses at the gene ends were 5 bases for V and 8 bases for J; bases not matched to a gene: 5. The germline CDR1 and CDR2 sequences are SGHTA and FQGNSA. The CDR3 is 15 residues long. The CDR3 spells CASSRGLAGGPTQYF. CDR3 DNA: TGTGCCAGCAGCCGTGGACTAGCGGGGGGGCCTACGCAGTATTTT.

This clone was detected a few times. The rearrangement joins TRBV5-4 to TRBJ1-2; D unclear. Per the germline V gene, CDR1 is SGHNT and CDR2 is YYREEE (reference sequence). The CDR3 spans 14 residues. The V gene lost 6 bases and the J gene lost 2 bases, with 14 bases spanning the gap. For the CDR3, the DNA is TGTGCCAGCACCATGATTGCCGGGAACTATGGCTACACCTTC. This encodes CASTMIAGNYGYTF.

This rearrangement joins TRBV6-1 to TRBJ1-2, with a weak D call TRBD1 (5 bases). CDR1 is MNHNS, CDR2 SASEGT, per germline. The V gene lost 2 bases and the J gene lost 4 bases, with 14 bases spanning the gap. This CDR3 comprises 15 residues. This CDR3 is CASSEYKGPSYGYTF. CDR3 DNA: TGTGCCAGCAGTGAATACAAGGGGCCTAGCTATGGCTACACCTTC.

The V gene is TRBV18, the J gene TRBJ2-7; D call uncertain. The V gene lost 0 bases and the J gene lost 3 bases, with 12 bases spanning the gap. Germline CDR1 KGHSH, CDR2 LQKENI. The CDR3 consists of 15 residues. The CDR3 DNA is TGTGCCAGCTCACCACCTAACAGCTTACTCTACGAGCAGTACTTC. Its translation is CASSPPNSLLYEQYF.

This chain connects TRBV5-6 to TRBJ1-5; D may be TRBD1 (5 bases). V was trimmed by 0 bases and J by 6 bases, leaving 10 bases between them. The CDR3 runs 14 residues. Germline V gene data show CDR1 as SGHDT and CDR2 as YYEEEE. The CDR3 DNA reads TGTGCCAGCAGCTTGGTAGGGGTTGCTCAGCCCCAGCATTTT. Its protein is CASSLVGVAQPQHF.

The chain links TRBV28 to TRBJ1-1; 7 positions match TRBD1. V trimming: 6 bases; J trimming: 2 bases; junction bases outside the gene matches: 3. CDR3 length: 13 residues. Germline V lookup: CDR1 MDHEN, CDR2 SYDVKM. For the CDR3, the DNA is TGTGCCAGCAGCCGGGACAGTAACACTGAAGCTTTCTTT. Amino acids: CASSRDSNTEAFF.

V is TRBV6-5 and J is TRBJ1-3; maybe TRBD1 (6 bases). The CDR3 extends over 14 amino acids. The germline gives CDR1 MNHEY, CDR2 SVGAGI. Trimming took 5 bases from V and 0 from J, leaving 8 bases between them. The CDR3 sequence: CASSRQDSGNTIYF. As DNA, the CDR3 is TGTGCCAGCAGTCGACAGGACTCTGGAAACACCATATATTTT.

The chain has TRBV7-8 and TRBJ2-5, with 11 nucleotides matching TRBD2. Germline V gives CDR1 SGHVS, CDR2 FQNEAQ. The V and J ends lost 7 bases and 2 bases, in that order; junction bases with no gene match: 9. This CDR3 is 16 amino acids long. The chain's CDR3 is CASTQTRTSGQETQYF. In nucleotides, the CDR3 is TGTGCCAGCACCCAAACCAGGACTAGCGGGCAAGAGACCCAGTACTTC.

This chain joins TRBV27 and TRBJ2-7; 8 bases match TRBD1. Germline values: CDR1 MNHEY, CDR2 SMNVEV (reference sequence). The CDR3 is 13 amino acids. Trimming removed 5 bases from V and 12 bases from J; junction bases left unmatched: 12. The CDR3 nucleotides are TGTGCCAGCAGTCCCAGTTTAGGGACAGGAACGTACTTC. Residues: CASSPSLGTGTYF.

The CDR3 DNA sequence: TGTGCCACCAGCAGAGTAACGACAGGGGGTGGCGAGCAGTACTTC. Translation gives CATSRVTTGGGEQYF. This chain joins TRBV15 and TRBJ2-7; 9 bases match TRBD1. Germline V lookup: CDR1 LNHNV, CDR2 YYDKDF (reference sequence). J was trimmed by 6 bases and V by 1 base; bases with no gene match: 7. This CDR3 contains 15 residues.

The chain recombines TRBV7-9 with TRBJ2-1; 13 nucleotides agree with TRBD2. The CDR3 is 19 residues long. The junction had 15 bases not matched to a gene; V was cut back by 5 bases and J by 5 bases. Germline V gives CDR1 SEHNR, CDR2 FQNEAQ (reference sequence). CDR3 region: CASSPRLTSGGSIHNEQFF. CDR3 coding DNA: TGTGCCAGCAGCCCCCGTTTGACTAGCGGGGGGTCAATACACAATGAGCAGTTCTTC.

The V call is TRBV7-2, the J call TRBJ2-2; weak D call: TRBD1 (5 bases). The CDR3 totals 16 residues. The germline CDR1 and CDR2 sequences are SGHTA and FQGNSA. The ends were cut back, 0 bases at V and 6 bases at J, with 14 bases in the middle. CDR3: CASSLAAGFVSGELFF. CDR3 coding DNA: TGTGCCAGCAGCTTAGCGGCAGGGTTCGTCTCCGGGGAGCTGTTTTTT.

The V and J genes are TRBV28 and TRBJ2-2; a weak D match, TRBD2 (6 bases). V lost 7 bases to trimming and J lost 5 bases, with 17 bases between them. Germline CDR1 is MDHEN and CDR2 is SYDVKM. This CDR3 has 15 amino acids. CDR3 amino acids: CASTEGRGITGELFF. The DNA for the CDR3 is TGTGCCAGCACCGAGGGGCGGGGAATTACCGGGGAGCTGTTTTTT.